The entry that follows covers one T cell receptor beta chain sequence. Its antigen remains unknown. The source of the sample is a study of T cell repertoires in cytomegalovirus infection. Overall study results and limits: Cumulative public TCR beta family frequency identified carriers of CMV plus the relevant HLA.

A single record per CDR3 protein comes from TCRdb applying MiXCR to the reads. Here the sample spans about 46,000 distinct CDR3 sequences, 20% to 25% being singletons. V was clipped by 0 bases and J by 7 bases; unmatched bases: 12. Per germline, CDR1 DFQATT and CDR2 SNEGSKA (reference sequence). There are 16 residues in the CDR3. Sequenced sample: PBMCs, sequenced either directly or after in vitro stimulation (not recorded which). This clonotype originated in a human donor in good health (CMV status not recorded). Some clones in this sample may be carry-over from other donors' samples. The V gene is TRBV20-1, the J gene TRBJ1-1; 9 positions agree with TRBD1. The CDR3 loop reads CSARDRSIGTGLEAFF. CDR3 nucleotides: TGCAGTGCTAGAGATCGGTCCATCGGGACAGGGCTTGAAGCTTTCTTT.